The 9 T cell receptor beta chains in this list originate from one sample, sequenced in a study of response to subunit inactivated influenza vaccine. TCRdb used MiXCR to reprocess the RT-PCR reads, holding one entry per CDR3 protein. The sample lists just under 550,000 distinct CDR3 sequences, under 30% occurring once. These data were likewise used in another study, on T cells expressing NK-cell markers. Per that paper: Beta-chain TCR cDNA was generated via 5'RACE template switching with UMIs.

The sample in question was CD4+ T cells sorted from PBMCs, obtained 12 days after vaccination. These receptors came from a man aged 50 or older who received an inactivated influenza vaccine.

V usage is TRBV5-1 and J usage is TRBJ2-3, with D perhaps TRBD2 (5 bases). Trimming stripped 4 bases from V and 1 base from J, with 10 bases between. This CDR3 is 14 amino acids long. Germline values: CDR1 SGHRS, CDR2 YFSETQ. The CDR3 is CASSVDGGTDTQYF. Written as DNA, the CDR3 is TGCGCCAGCAGCGTGGACGGGGGCACAGATACGCAGTATTTT.

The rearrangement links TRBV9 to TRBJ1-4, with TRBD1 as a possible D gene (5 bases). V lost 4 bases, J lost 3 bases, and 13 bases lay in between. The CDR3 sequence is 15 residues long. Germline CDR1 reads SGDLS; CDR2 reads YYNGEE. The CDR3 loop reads CASSLWGSSNEKLFF. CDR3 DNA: TGTGCCAGCAGCTTATGGGGCAGCTCTAATGAAAAACTGTTTTTT.

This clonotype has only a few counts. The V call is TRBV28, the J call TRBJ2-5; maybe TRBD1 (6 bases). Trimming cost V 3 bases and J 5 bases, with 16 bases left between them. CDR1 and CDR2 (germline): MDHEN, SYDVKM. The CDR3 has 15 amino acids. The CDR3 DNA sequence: TGTGCCAGCAGTTTGTCCAGGGGCAACGGGGAGACCCAGTACTTC. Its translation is CASSLSRGNGETQYF.

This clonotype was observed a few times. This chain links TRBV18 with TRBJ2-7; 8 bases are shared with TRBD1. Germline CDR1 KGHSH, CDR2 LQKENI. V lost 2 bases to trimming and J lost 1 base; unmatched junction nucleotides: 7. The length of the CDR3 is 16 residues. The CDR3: CASSPAPRTGSYEQYF. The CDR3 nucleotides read TGTGCCAGCTCACCAGCTCCGAGGACAGGGTCCTACGAGCAGTACTTC. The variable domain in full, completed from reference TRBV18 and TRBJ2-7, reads NAGVMQNPRHLVRRRGQEARLRCSPMKGHSHVYWYRQLPEEGLKFMVYLQKENIIDESGMPKERFSAEFPKEGPSILRIQQVVRGDSAAYFCASSPAPRTGSYEQYFGPGTRLTVT.

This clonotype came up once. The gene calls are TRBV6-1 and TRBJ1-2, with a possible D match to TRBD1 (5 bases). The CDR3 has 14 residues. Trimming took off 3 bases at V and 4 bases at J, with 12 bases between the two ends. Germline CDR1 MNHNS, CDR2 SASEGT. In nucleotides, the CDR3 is TGTGCCAGCAGTGAGCAGGGTTCCGTCTATGGCTACACCTTC. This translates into CASSEQGSVYGYTF.

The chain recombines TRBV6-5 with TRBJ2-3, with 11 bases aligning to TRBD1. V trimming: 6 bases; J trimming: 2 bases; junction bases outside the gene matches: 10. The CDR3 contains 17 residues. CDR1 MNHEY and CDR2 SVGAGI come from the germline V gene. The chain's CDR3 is CASRSGTGGFPTDTQYF. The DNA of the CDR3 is TGTGCCAGCAGATCCGGGACAGGGGGATTTCCCACAGATACGCAGTATTTT.

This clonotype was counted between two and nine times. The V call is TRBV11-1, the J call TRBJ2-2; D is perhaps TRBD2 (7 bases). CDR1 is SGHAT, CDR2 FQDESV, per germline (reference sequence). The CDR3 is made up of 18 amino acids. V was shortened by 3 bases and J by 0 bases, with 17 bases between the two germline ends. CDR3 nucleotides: TGTGCCAGCAGCTTCGTTGGCGGGGGCGGAGCGAACACCGGGGAGCTGTTTTTT. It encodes CASSFVGGGGANTGELFF.

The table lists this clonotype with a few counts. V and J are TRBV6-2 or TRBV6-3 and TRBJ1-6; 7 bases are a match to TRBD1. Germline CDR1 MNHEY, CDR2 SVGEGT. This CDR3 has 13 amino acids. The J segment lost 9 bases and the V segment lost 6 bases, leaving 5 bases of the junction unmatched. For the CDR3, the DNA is TGTGCCAGCAGAGAGACAGGGCCTTCACCCCTCCACTTT. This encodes CASRETGPSPLHF.

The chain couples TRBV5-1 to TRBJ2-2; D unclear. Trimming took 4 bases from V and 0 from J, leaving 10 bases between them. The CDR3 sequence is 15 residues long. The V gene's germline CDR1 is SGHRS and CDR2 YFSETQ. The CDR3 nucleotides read TGCGCCAGCAGCCTCGAATCGACGAACACCGGGGAGCTGTTTTTT. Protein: CASSLESTNTGELFF.